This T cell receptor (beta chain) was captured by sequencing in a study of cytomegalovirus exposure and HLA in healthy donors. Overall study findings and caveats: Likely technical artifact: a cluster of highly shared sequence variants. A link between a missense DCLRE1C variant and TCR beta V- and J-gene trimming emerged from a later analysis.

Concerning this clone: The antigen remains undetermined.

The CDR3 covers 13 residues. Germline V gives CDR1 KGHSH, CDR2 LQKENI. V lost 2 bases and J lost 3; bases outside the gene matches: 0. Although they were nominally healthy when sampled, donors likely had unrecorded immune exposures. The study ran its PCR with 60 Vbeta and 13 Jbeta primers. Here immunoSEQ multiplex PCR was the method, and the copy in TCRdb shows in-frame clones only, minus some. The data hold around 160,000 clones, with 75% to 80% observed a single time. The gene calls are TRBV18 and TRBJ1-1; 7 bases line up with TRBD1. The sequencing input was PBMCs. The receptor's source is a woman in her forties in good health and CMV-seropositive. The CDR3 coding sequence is TGTGCCAGCTCACCAGGGACAGACACTGAAGCTTTCTTT. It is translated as CASSPGTDTEAFF.